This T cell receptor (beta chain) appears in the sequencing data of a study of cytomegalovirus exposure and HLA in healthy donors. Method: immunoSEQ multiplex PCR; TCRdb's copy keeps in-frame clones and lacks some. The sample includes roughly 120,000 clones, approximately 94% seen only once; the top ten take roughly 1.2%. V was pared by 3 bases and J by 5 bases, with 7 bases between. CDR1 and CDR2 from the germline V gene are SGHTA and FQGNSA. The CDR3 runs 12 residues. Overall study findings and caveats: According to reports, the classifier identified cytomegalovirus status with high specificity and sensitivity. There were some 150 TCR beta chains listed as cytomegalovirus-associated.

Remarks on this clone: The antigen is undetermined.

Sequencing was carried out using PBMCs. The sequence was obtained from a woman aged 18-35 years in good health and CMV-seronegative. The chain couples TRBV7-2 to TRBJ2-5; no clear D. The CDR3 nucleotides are TGTGCCAGCAGCTTGCAGAGGGAGACCCAGTACTTC. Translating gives CASSLQRETQYF.